This T cell receptor beta chain was observed in a study of cytomegalovirus exposure and HLA in healthy donors. Primers for the PCR totalled 60 Vbeta and 13 Jbeta. Original data processing: Later analysis identified tens of millions of unique TCR beta chains, about 10 million shared. Measured with immunoSEQ multiplex PCR; TCRdb has only the in-frame clones, and not every one. D and trimming were read from the DNA, whereas the V and J calls and clone size are those reported in that table. The table shows about 130,000 clones, with about 78% occurring only once. The germline gives CDR1 LGHNA, CDR2 YNFKEQ. This CDR3 has 16 residues. Trimming removed 1 base from V and 6 bases from J, with 19 bases in between. This clone appeared a single time. Its target is not known. General study findings and limits: According to a later analysis, most TCR beta chains associated with CMV appeared HLA-restricted.

Donors counted as nominally healthy when sampled, yet unrecorded immune exposures were likely. The rearrangement uses TRBV4-2 and TRBJ2-7; D perhaps matches TRBD2 (7 bases). The sequencing sample was made of PBMCs. This TCR derives from a human donor in good health. CDR3 DNA sequence: TGTGCCAGCAGCCAAGTGGGATCACGGGGGGCGGGCGAGCAGTACTTC. This sequence encodes CASSQVGSRGAGEQYF.